This record looks at one TCR beta chain sequence and its context. A far larger clone lies a single base away; this is likely a read error. The source of the sample is a study of T cells after yellow fever vaccination. TCRdb independently ran MiXCR on the 5' RACE reads; one entry per CDR3 protein. The data hold around 230,000 distinct CDR3 sequences, with approximately 6.7% observed a single time. V lost 5 bases and J lost 0; bases outside the gene matches: 3. CDR1 SGHNT and CDR2 YYREEE come from the germline V gene (reference sequence). CDR3 length: 14 residues. This chain connects TRBV5-4 to TRBJ2-7; 9 positions match TRBD1. Sample: CD4+ T cells sorted from PBMCs, taken on the day of the yellow fever booster vaccination. The receptor was derived from a man aged 25 to 40 who received the YFV17D yellow fever vaccine. The CDR3 here is CASSSGQGSYEQYF. Written as DNA, the CDR3 is TGTGCCAGCAGTTCGGGACAGGGCTCCTACGAGCAGTACTTC. The full variable domain, completed using reference TRBV5-4 and TRBJ2-7, is ETGVTQSPTHLIKTRGQQVTLRCSSQSGHNTVSWYQQALGQGPQFIFQYYREEENGRGNFPPRFSGLQFPNYSSELNVNALELDDSALYLCASSSGQGSYEQYFGPGTRLTVT.